A selection of T cell receptor beta chains follows, all from one sample in a study of shared clonotypes between healthy human individuals. Clones were sequenced by immunoSEQ multiplex PCR, and TCRdb holds only the in-frame ones, with some missing. The repertoire holds approximately 2.5 million clones, with approximately 93% as singletons. Specimen: naive CD4+ T cells from PBMCs. The receptors here all came from a man younger than 35 in good health. Some clones in this sample may be carry-over from other donors' samples. Each CDR3 is given with its conserved first and last residue. Each record gives: D gene, clone size, J gene, V gene, CDR3 DNA, CDR3 protein. A D gene is named only where the DNA matches it firmly. Expanded clones are given a class, and other clones once, few, many or no size at all.

D: -
size: -
J: TRBJ1-4
V: TRBV30
DNA: TGTGCCCCCAGAAGGTTCTGCACTAATGAAAAACTGTTTTTT
CDR3: CAPRRFCTNEKLFF

D: -
size: once
J: TRBJ1-1
V: TRBV28
DNA: TGTGCCAGCAGTTTATGGACTCAAAACACTGAAGCTTTCTTT
CDR3: CASSLWTQNTEAFF

D: -
size: -
J: TRBJ2-5
V: TRBV20-1
DNA: TGCAGTGCCACTCGTGCGACCCAGTACTTC
CDR3: CSATRATQYF

D: -
size: -
J: TRBJ2-7
V: TRBV4-3
DNA: TGCGCCAGCAGCCAAGATCTTATAAGTGGCAGCTACGAGCAGTACTTC
CDR3: CASSQDLISGSYEQYF

D: -
size: -
J: TRBJ2-2
V: TRBV5-1
DNA: TGCGCCAGCAGCGGTGCGGGGCCGAACACCGGGGAGCTGTTTTTT
CDR3: CASSGAGPNTGELFF

D: -
size: once
J: TRBJ2-7
V: TRBV4-1
DNA: TGCGCCAGCAGCCAAGGGGTTAGGAACACAGATTACTACGAGCAGTACTTC
CDR3: CASSQGVRNTDYYEQYF

D: TRBD2
size: -
J: TRBJ2-1
V: TRBV7-3
DNA: TGTGCCAGCAGCCCCCGCGGGGCGGGAGGGGCACATGAGCAGTTCTTC
CDR3: CASSPRGAGGAHEQFF

D: -
size: -
J: TRBJ1-1
V: TRBV7-2
DNA: TGTGCCAGCAGTTTAGTACCGATACCTATACGCATGAACACTGAAGCTTTCTTT
CDR3: CASSLVPIPIRMNTEAFF

D: TRBD1
size: once
J: TRBJ2-2
V: TRBV19
DNA: TGTGCCAGTATTGAGAGGGGACAGGGACTCCTAACCGGGGAGCTGTTTTTT
CDR3: CASIERGQGLLTGELFF

D: -
size: -
J: TRBJ2-1
V: TRBV7-9
DNA: TGTGCCAGCAGCTTAGCTAGGAGGTTCAATGAGCAGTTCTTC
CDR3: CASSLARRFNEQFF

D: -
size: -
J: TRBJ2-4
V: TRBV19
DNA: TGTGCCGCCAGGACCCCGGAAAACATTCAGTACTTC
CDR3: CAARTPENIQYF

D: -
size: -
J: TRBJ1-4
V: TRBV6-1
DNA: TGTGCCAGCAGGCAGGGAAATTCTAATGAAAAACTGTTTTTT
CDR3: CASRQGNSNEKLFF

D: -
size: -
J: TRBJ2-3
V: TRBV5-1
DNA: TGCGCCAGCAGCACCACAGGGTCGGGCACAGATACGCAGTATTTT
CDR3: CASSTTGSGTDTQYF

D: -
size: -
J: TRBJ1-4
V: TRBV5-1
DNA: TGCGCCAGCAGCTTGGTTGGGTCTAATGAAAAACTGTTTTTT
CDR3: CASSLVGSNEKLFF

D: -
size: -
J: TRBJ1-3
V: TRBV7-9
DNA: TGTGCCAGCACCCAAAGAGCCGGGACTGGAAACACCATATATTTT
CDR3: CASTQRAGTGNTIYF